A single TCR beta chain is shown here with its context. These data come from a study of T cell responses to AZD1222 COVID-19 vaccine. Profiling relied on immunoSEQ multiplex PCR, and the TCRdb table lists in-frame clones only, not all of them. The table includes about 96,000 clones, 90% detected once. The sequences come from peripheral blood, collected on day 0 of AZD1222 vaccination. This receptor was obtained from an adult in good health.

CDR3 protein: CASRGTSGNHEQYF. CDR3 sequence (DNA): TGTGCCAGCAGGGGGACTAGCGGGAACCACGAGCAGTACTTC. The chain combines TRBV6-5 with TRBJ2-7, with 13 bases aligning to TRBD2. The germline gives CDR1 MNHEY, CDR2 SVGAGI. Unmatched junction bases numbered 4, after V lost 6 bases and J lost 5 bases. CDR3 length equals 14 residues.